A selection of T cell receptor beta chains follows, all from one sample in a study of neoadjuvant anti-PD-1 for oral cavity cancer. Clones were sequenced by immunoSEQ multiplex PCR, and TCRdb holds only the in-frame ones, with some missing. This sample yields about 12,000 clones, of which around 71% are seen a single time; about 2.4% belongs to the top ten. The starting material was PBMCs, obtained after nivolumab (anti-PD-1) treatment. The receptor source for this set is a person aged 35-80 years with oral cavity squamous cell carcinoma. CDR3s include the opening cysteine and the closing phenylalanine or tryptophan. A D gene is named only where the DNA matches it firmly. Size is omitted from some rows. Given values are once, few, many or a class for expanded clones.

DNA: TGTGCCAGCAAAACTCCGGGACTAGCAGGCGAGCAGTACTTC
CDR3: CASKTPGLAGEQYF
size: once
length: 14
D: TRBD2
V: TRBV6-5
J: TRBJ2-7

DNA: TGTGCCAGCAGTGTGGGACAGGTTTTAACCGGGGAGCTGTTTTTT
CDR3: CASSVGQVLTGELFF
size: -
length: 15
D: TRBD1
V: TRBV6-1
J: TRBJ2-2

DNA: TGTGCCTGGAGTGTTCAACACGATCAGCCCCAGCATTTT
CDR3: CAWSVQHDQPQHF
size: -
length: 13
D: -
V: TRBV30
J: TRBJ1-5

DNA: TGTGCCAGCAGCTTAGGGGGGGGCCACACTGAAGCTTTCTTT
CDR3: CASSLGGGHTEAFF
size: -
length: 14
D: -
V: TRBV5-6
J: TRBJ1-1

DNA: TGTGCCAGTAGAGGTCACAAAGAAGACGAGCAGTACTTC
CDR3: CASRGHKEDEQYF
size: -
length: 13
D: -
V: TRBV19
J: TRBJ2-7

DNA: TGCGCCAGCAGCCCTCGCCCGGGACTAGCGGGAGGAGTAGCAGATACGCAGTATTTT
CDR3: CASSPRPGLAGGVADTQYF
size: -
length: 19
D: TRBD2
V: TRBV5-1
J: TRBJ2-3

DNA: TGCAGCGTTGGAGCCGGGACTAGAAACAATGAGCAGTTCTTC
CDR3: CSVGAGTRNNEQFF
size: once
length: 14
D: TRBD2
V: TRBV29-1
J: TRBJ2-1

DNA: TGTGCCAGTAGTAAGTTCCTGAACTATGGCTACACCTTC
CDR3: CASSKFLNYGYTF
size: -
length: 13
D: -
V: TRBV19
J: TRBJ1-2

DNA: TGTGCCAGCAGCTTTAAGCGAGCGGGAGCCAACACCGGGGAGCTGTTTTTT
CDR3: CASSFKRAGANTGELFF
size: -
length: 17
D: TRBD2
V: TRBV7-9
J: TRBJ2-2

DNA: TGTGCCAGCAGCTTAGAGGGGGGCTCCTACAATGAGCAGTTCTTC
CDR3: CASSLEGGSYNEQFF
size: -
length: 15
D: -
V: TRBV11-3
J: TRBJ2-1

DNA: TGTGCCAGCAGCTTACCTAGGGGCTGGGAGACCCAGTACTTC
CDR3: CASSLPRGWETQYF
size: -
length: 14
D: -
V: TRBV7-8
J: TRBJ2-5

DNA: TGTGCCAGCAGTTACTCGGCTGGGGAGCCCCAGCATTTT
CDR3: CASSYSAGEPQHF
size: -
length: 13
D: -
V: TRBV6-5
J: TRBJ1-5

DNA: TGTGCCAGCAGCCCTACAGGGAACACTGAAGCTTTCTTT
CDR3: CASSPTGNTEAFF
size: -
length: 13
D: -
V: TRBV11-1
J: TRBJ1-1

DNA: TGCAGCGTTGAAGGAGATAACTATGGCTACACCTTC
CDR3: CSVEGDNYGYTF
size: -
length: 12
D: -
V: TRBV29-1
J: TRBJ1-2

DNA: TGTGCCTGGACCTCCACGTGGGGCACTGAAGCTTTCTTT
CDR3: CAWTSTWGTEAFF
size: -
length: 13
D: -
V: TRBV30
J: TRBJ1-1

DNA: TGTGCCAGCTCGCGCGGGACAGGAAATCAGCCCCAGCATTTT
CDR3: CASSRGTGNQPQHF
size: few
length: 14
D: TRBD1
V: TRBV18
J: TRBJ1-5

DNA: TGTGCCAGCGGACCAGGGGGGAGCTCCTACAATGAGCAGTTCTTC
CDR3: CASGPGGSSYNEQFF
size: -
length: 15
D: -
V: TRBV7-3
J: TRBJ2-1

DNA: TGTGCCAGCAGAAAGACAGGGGCCTATGGCTACACCTTC
CDR3: CASRKTGAYGYTF
size: -
length: 13
D: TRBD1
V: TRBV11-2
J: TRBJ1-2

DNA: TGTGCCAGCAGTCACGAGCCGGGACAAGAGTATGGCTACACCTTC
CDR3: CASSHEPGQEYGYTF
size: few
length: 15
D: -
V: TRBV6-1
J: TRBJ1-2

DNA: TGTGCCAGTAGTATAGGTCGGGCCCCCCCGAATCAGCCCCAGCATTTT
CDR3: CASSIGRAPPNQPQHF
size: few
length: 16
D: -
V: TRBV19
J: TRBJ1-5

DNA: TGTGCCAGCATTAGGCAGGCCACCATGAACACTGAAGCTTTCTTT
CDR3: CASIRQATMNTEAFF
size: -
length: 15
D: -
V: TRBV7-9
J: TRBJ1-1

DNA: TGTGCCAGCAGTTTCAGAAACACTGAAGCTTTCTTT
CDR3: CASSFRNTEAFF
size: -
length: 12
D: -
V: TRBV6-1
J: TRBJ1-1

DNA: TGCGCCAGCAGTAATCCGCACAGACCAGCGGAACCCTACGAGCAGTACTTC
CDR3: CASSNPHRPAEPYEQYF
size: -
length: 17
D: -
V: TRBV5-1
J: TRBJ2-7

DNA: TGTGCCAGTAGTCGGACAGCGCACACCTACGAGCAGTACTTC
CDR3: CASSRTAHTYEQYF
size: -
length: 14
D: -
V: TRBV19
J: TRBJ2-7

DNA: TGTGCCAGCGGACCCAAAGCCAGGCTGGGCTACGAGCAGTACTTC
CDR3: CASGPKARLGYEQYF
size: -
length: 15
D: -
V: TRBV7-9
J: TRBJ2-7

DNA: TGTGCCAGCAGCTTACAACCGTCTAATGAAAAACTGTTTTTT
CDR3: CASSLQPSNEKLFF
size: -
length: 14
D: -
V: TRBV11-2
J: TRBJ1-4

DNA: TGTGCCAGCAGCTTAGCGGGGGGAGTCCGGGAGCTGTTTTTT
CDR3: CASSLAGGVRELFF
size: -
length: 14
D: -
V: TRBV7-8
J: TRBJ2-2

DNA: TGTGCCAGTAGTATGGGCCCAGACAATGAGCAGTTCTTC
CDR3: CASSMGPDNEQFF
size: -
length: 13
D: -
V: TRBV19
J: TRBJ2-1

DNA: TGTGCCATCAGTGAAGTGGCAGGAATGAACACTGAAGCTTTCTTT
CDR3: CAISEVAGMNTEAFF
size: -
length: 15
D: -
V: TRBV10-3
J: TRBJ1-1

DNA: TGTGCCAGCAGCCCTGCTTTCCAAACCTACGAGCAGTACTTC
CDR3: CASSPAFQTYEQYF
size: few
length: 14
D: -
V: TRBV7-9
J: TRBJ2-7

DNA: TGTGCCAGCACCCAAGAAAGGCGGGACACAGATACGCAGTATTTT
CDR3: CASTQERRDTDTQYF
size: -
length: 15
D: -
V: TRBV7-8
J: TRBJ2-3

DNA: TGCGCCAGCAGCCGCCCCCTAGCGGGGGGGCCGGCCGGGGAGCTGTTTTTT
CDR3: CASSRPLAGGPAGELFF
size: -
length: 17
D: TRBD2
V: TRBV4-1
J: TRBJ2-2

DNA: TGTGCCAGCAGCTTACTACAGGGGGCCTACAATGAGCAGTTCTTC
CDR3: CASSLLQGAYNEQFF
size: few
length: 15
D: TRBD1
V: TRBV7-9
J: TRBJ2-1

DNA: TGTGCCAGCAGTGAGCAGCGGGGGGCTTACAATGAGCAGTTCTTC
CDR3: CASSEQRGAYNEQFF
size: -
length: 15
D: TRBD2
V: TRBV2
J: TRBJ2-1

DNA: TGCGCCAGCAGCCATCCCCCCGGGAGGGTTTCTTCATATACGCAGTATTTT
CDR3: CASSHPPGRVSSYTQYF
size: -
length: 17
D: TRBD2
V: TRBV5-1
J: TRBJ2-3

DNA: TGTGCCAGCAGCGCGGGACAGGGCTTGGAGACCCAGTACTTC
CDR3: CASSAGQGLETQYF
size: -
length: 14
D: TRBD1
V: TRBV9
J: TRBJ2-5

DNA: TGTGCCAGCAGTTCGCGGACAGGGAGCACTGAAGCTTTCTTT
CDR3: CASSSRTGSTEAFF
size: few
length: 14
D: TRBD1
V: TRBV7-9
J: TRBJ1-1

DNA: TGTGCCAGCAGCCCCCTGGACAGTTGGGGTGAAAAACTGTTTTTT
CDR3: CASSPLDSWGEKLFF
size: -
length: 15
D: -
V: TRBV7-9
J: TRBJ1-4

DNA: TGTGCCAGCAGCTTATGGGCGGGCTTTGTTTACAATGAGCAGTTCTTC
CDR3: CASSLWAGFVYNEQFF
size: -
length: 16
D: -
V: TRBV7-8
J: TRBJ2-1

DNA: TGTGCCAGCAGCCCCATGGCAGCCGCGAACACTGAAGCTTTCTTT
CDR3: CASSPMAAANTEAFF
size: -
length: 15
D: -
V: TRBV7-9
J: TRBJ1-1

DNA: TGTGCCAGCAGTGGCTCCGGGGGGAACACTGAAGCTTTCTTT
CDR3: CASSGSGGNTEAFF
size: -
length: 14
D: -
V: TRBV6-1
J: TRBJ1-1

DNA: TGTGCCAGCACCAGCCTACGAGGGAACTACGAGCAGTACTTC
CDR3: CASTSLRGNYEQYF
size: -
length: 14
D: -
V: TRBV2
J: TRBJ2-7

DNA: TGCGCCAGCAGTGTAAGGCGTTCACCCCTCCACTTT
CDR3: CASSVRRSPLHF
size: -
length: 12
D: -
V: TRBV10-1
J: TRBJ1-6

DNA: TGTGCCAGCAGTTCTACCGGGACAGGGAAATACGAGCAGTACTTC
CDR3: CASSSTGTGKYEQYF
size: -
length: 15
D: TRBD1
V: TRBV6-5
J: TRBJ2-7

DNA: TGCGCCAGCAGCCCCAGACAGGGTGCTTCACCCGGGGAGCTGTTTTTT
CDR3: CASSPRQGASPGELFF
size: -
length: 16
D: TRBD1
V: TRBV5-1
J: TRBJ2-2

DNA: TGTGCCAGCAGCTTAACGGCAGGGCCGAGCCCGGACGAGCAGTACTTC
CDR3: CASSLTAGPSPDEQYF
size: -
length: 16
D: -
V: TRBV7-8
J: TRBJ2-7

DNA: TGTGCCAGCAGTTACTCGCTGGGACGGGGACGCGAGCAGTACTTC
CDR3: CASSYSLGRGREQYF
size: -
length: 15
D: -
V: TRBV6-5
J: TRBJ2-7

DNA: TGTGCCAGCAGTGACTACAAATCTCCCCCCGGGGAGCTGTTTTTT
CDR3: CASSDYKSPPGELFF
size: -
length: 15
D: -
V: TRBV6-4
J: TRBJ2-2

DNA: TGCGCCAGCAGCTTGGGGAATACAGGGGGATACGAGCAGTACTTC
CDR3: CASSLGNTGGYEQYF
size: -
length: 15
D: TRBD1
V: TRBV5-1
J: TRBJ2-7

DNA: TGTGCCAGTAGTATTACCGGGGGGCGGAATCAGCCCCAGCATTTT
CDR3: CASSITGGRNQPQHF
size: -
length: 15
D: -
V: TRBV19
J: TRBJ1-5

DNA: TGTGCCAGCAGCCTCGGTACGGGACTAGCGGGCAGCGTTACCCCTTTCAATGAGCAGTTCTTC
CDR3: CASSLGTGLAGSVTPFNEQFF
size: -
length: 21
D: TRBD2
V: TRBV7-3
J: TRBJ2-1

DNA: TGTGCCAGCAGTTACGGGACATCCCTCGGAGAGACCCAGTACTTC
CDR3: CASSYGTSLGETQYF
size: -
length: 15
D: -
V: TRBV6-5
J: TRBJ2-5

DNA: TGCGCCAGCAGCCAAGATGGGGGGACTGCGCAGTATTTT
CDR3: CASSQDGGTAQYF
size: -
length: 13
D: -
V: TRBV4-1
J: TRBJ2-3

DNA: TGTGCCAGCAGTTTAACTGGGGCGGTCTACGAGCAGTACTTC
CDR3: CASSLTGAVYEQYF
size: -
length: 14
D: -
V: TRBV28
J: TRBJ2-7

DNA: TGCGCCAGCAGAGAGCCGGGAGCGAGCACAGATACGCAGTATTTT
CDR3: CASREPGASTDTQYF
size: -
length: 15
D: -
V: TRBV10-2
J: TRBJ2-3